The 23 T cell receptor beta chains below all came from one sample that was sequenced in a study of response to subunit inactivated influenza vaccine. In TCRdb, the RT-PCR reads were re-called with MiXCR into one record per CDR3 protein. In the table there are roughly 650,000 distinct CDR3 sequences, 15% to 18% of which are singletons. The sequencing here drew on PBMCs from blood, taken 12 days after vaccination. The receptors derive from a middle-aged man who received an inactivated influenza vaccine.

This clonotype was counted only a few times. The CDR3 spells CASSYRTSGGLGSSADTQYF. The CDR3 nucleotides are TGTGCCAGCAGCTACCGAACTAGCGGGGGACTGGGTAGTTCCGCAGATACGCAGTATTTT. The rearrangement links TRBV11-2 to TRBJ2-3, with 11 positions matching TRBD2. V dropped 4 bases and J dropped 4; count of bases not matched to a gene: 19. Germline values: CDR1 SGHAT, CDR2 FQNNGV. CDR3 length: 20 residues. Full variable domain (remainder filled in from reference TRBV11-2 and TRBJ2-3): EAGVAQSPRYKIIEKRQSVAFWCNPISGHATLYWYQQILGQGPKLLIQFQNNGVVDDSQLPKDRFSAERLKGVDSTLKIQPAKLEDSAVYLCASSYRTSGGLGSSADTQYFGPGTRLTVL.

This clonotype occurred many times. The chain recombines TRBV7-2 with TRBJ2-5, with 12 bases fitting TRBD2. Germline V gene sequence: CDR1 SGHTA, CDR2 FQGNSA. The CDR3 runs 15 residues. V lost 5 bases and J lost 2; bases outside the gene matches: 3. CDR3 region: CASSQLAGGQETQYF. CDR3 nucleotide sequence: TGTGCCAGCAGCCAACTAGCGGGGGGTCAAGAGACCCAGTACTTC.

The rearrangement links TRBV4-2 to TRBJ1-4; D possibly corresponds to TRBD1 (5 bases). From germline, CDR1 is LGHNA and CDR2 YNFKEQ. The ends were cut back, 5 bases at V and 8 bases at J, with 6 bases in the middle. The CDR3 totals 11 residues. CDR3 nucleotides: TGTGCCAGCAGCGGGGCCGAAAAACTGTTTTTT. Translated, it gives CASSGAEKLFF.

This chain links TRBV20-1 with TRBJ2-7; 7 nucleotides agree with TRBD2. The J segment lost 7 bases and the V segment lost 5 bases, leaving 8 bases of the junction unmatched. The germline V gene has CDR1 DFQATT and CDR2 SNEGSKA (reference sequence). CDR3 size: 12 residues. CDR3 sequence: CSAPGLPGEQYF. The CDR3 DNA sequence: TGCAGTGCTCCGGGACTACCGGGTGAGCAGTACTTC.

Comments on this clonotype: A much bigger clone sits one base away, suggesting this may be a read error. The chain has TRBV4-3 and TRBJ2-1; D perhaps matches TRBD1 (6 bases). Germline CDR1 is LGHNA and CDR2 is YSLEER. The CDR3 loop spans 15 amino acids. CDR3 in DNA: TGCGCCAGCAGCCAAGACAGGGGATTTTACAATGAGCTGTTCTTC. Translated, it gives CASSQDRGFYNELFF.

This chain joins TRBV6-1 and TRBJ1-2; 9 nucleotides line up with TRBD1. Germline CDR1 is MNHNS and CDR2 is SASEGT. After removal of 6 bases from V and 4 bases from J, the junction contained 9 bases not matched to a gene. The CDR3 extends over 15 amino acids. The DNA for the CDR3 is TGTGCCAGCAGAAACCCCGGACAGGGGCCCTATGGCTACACCTTC. This codes for CASRNPGQGPYGYTF.

The chain is built from TRBV15 and TRBJ2-2; TRBD2 aligns across 13 bases. Germline CDR1 reads LNHNV; CDR2 reads YYDKDF (reference sequence). CDR3 length: 18 residues. The V gene end was trimmed by 5 bases and the J gene end by 6 bases; junction bases not matched to a gene: 12. The CDR3 here is CATSRSFGLAGVAGELFF. As DNA, the CDR3 is TGTGCCACCAGCCGAAGCTTCGGACTAGCGGGAGTAGCCGGGGAGCTGTTTTTT.

The CDR3 loop reads CASSQTSGGAGELFF. For the CDR3, the DNA is TGTGCCAGCAGCCAGACTAGCGGGGGGGCCGGGGAGCTGTTTTTT. This chain links TRBV7-8 with TRBJ2-2; 14 bases are a match to TRBD2. V lost 5 bases to trimming and J lost 6 bases; unmatched junction nucleotides: 2. The CDR3 runs 15 residues. The germline V gene has CDR1 SGHVS and CDR2 FQNEAQ.

This clonotype was recorded a few times. V usage is TRBV7-8 and J usage is TRBJ2-6; a possible D gene is TRBD1 (5 bases). The V and J ends lost 6 bases and 0 bases respectively, with 12 bases between them. The CDR3 loop spans 16 amino acids. Germline loops: CDR1 SGHVS, CDR2 FQNEAQ. This CDR3 reads CASRIRESSGANVLTF. The CDR3 nucleotides read TGTGCCAGCAGGATCAGGGAAAGCTCTGGGGCCAACGTCCTGACTTTC.

This clonotype was counted a few times. The V call is TRBV15, the J call TRBJ1-6; TRBD1 agrees at 8 bases. The germline gives CDR1 LNHNV, CDR2 YYDKDF (reference sequence). This CDR3 spans 16 amino acids. V trimming: 0 bases; J trimming: 9 bases; junction bases outside the gene matches: 7. CDR3 loop: CATSRDSVTGASPLHF. CDR3 DNA sequence: TGTGCCACCAGCAGAGATTCGGTGACAGGGGCTTCACCCCTCCACTTT.

This clonotype has just a few counts. This chain uses TRBV15 with TRBJ2-1, with a possible D match to TRBD1 (6 bases). Germline CDR1 LNHNV, CDR2 YYDKDF (reference sequence). Trimming pared 3 bases from V and 4 bases from J, leaving 19 bases between. The CDR3 contains 17 residues. This CDR3 is CATSRDLTGRDYNEQFF. For the CDR3, the DNA is TGTGCCACCAGCAGGGACCTTACAGGGAGAGATTACAATGAGCAGTTCTTC.

About this clonotype: A much more abundant neighbour one base away suggests this may be a read error. This sequence joins TRBV7-8 and TRBJ2-5; a weak D match, TRBD2 (6 bases). Per the germline V gene, CDR1 is SGHVS and CDR2 is FQNEAQ. This CDR3 contains 13 residues. V lost 8 bases, J lost 3 bases, and 13 bases lay in between. CDR3 region: CASRSGLEETQYF. The CDR3, as DNA: TGTGCCAGCCGCTCGGGACTCGAAGAGACCCAGTACTTC.

This clonotype occurred a few times. V is TRBV18 and J is TRBJ2-1; 15 bases fit TRBD2. V lost 3 bases to trimming and J lost 4 bases; unmatched junction nucleotides: 13. Germline values: CDR1 KGHSH, CDR2 LQKENI. CDR3 length equals 20 residues. CDR3 residues: CASSPGTSGGQRHLYNEQFF. The CDR3, as DNA: TGTGCCAGCTCACCTGGGACTAGCGGGGGGCAACGGCACCTTTACAATGAGCAGTTCTTC.

The gene calls are TRBV4-3 and TRBJ2-1, with D possibly being TRBD1 or TRBD2 (5 bases each). Trimming pared 4 bases from V and 7 bases from J, leaving 17 bases between. Germline lookup yields CDR1 LGHNA and CDR2 YSLEER. The CDR3 is 15 amino acids. The CDR3 coding sequence is TGCGCCAGCAGCCGCCAGAGGGGCCTGGGGAATGAGCAGTTCTTC. Translating gives CASSRQRGLGNEQFF.

This clonotype has a single count. The V call is TRBV11-3, the J call TRBJ2-1, with TRBD1 matching over 8 bases. J gave up 1 base and V 3 bases, and 5 bases lay outside the gene matches. CDR3 length: 16 amino acids. The germline gives CDR1 SGHNT, CDR2 YENEEA. The CDR3 region is CASSFGTGGSYNEQFF. CDR3 nucleotide sequence: TGTGCCAGCAGCTTTGGGACAGGAGGGTCCTACAATGAGCAGTTCTTC.

This clonotype appeared many times. The V call is TRBV29-1, the J call TRBJ2-5; possible D gene TRBD2, 5 bases. Germline V CDR1 and CDR2: SQVTM, ANQGSEA. This CDR3 is 14 amino acids long. V was cut by 5 bases and J by 2 bases, with 15 bases left in between. As DNA, the CDR3 is TGCAGCGTTCTGCGGGTAGGGTTTCAAGAGACCCAGTACTTC. Protein sequence: CSVLRVGFQETQYF. Complete variable domain (other parts from reference TRBV29-1 and TRBJ2-5): SAVISQKPSRDICQRGTSLTIQCQVDSQVTMMFWYRQQPGQSLTLIATANQGSEATYESGFVIDKFPISRPNLTFSTLTVSNMSPEDSSIYLCSVLRVGFQETQYFGPGTRLLVL.

The V gene is TRBV7-9, the J gene TRBJ2-1, with TRBD2 matching over 8 bases. There are 16 residues in the CDR3. Unmatched junction bases numbered 7, after V lost 2 bases and J lost 4 bases. CDR1 SEHNR and CDR2 FQNEAQ come from the germline V gene (reference sequence). The CDR3 region has the DNA TGTGCCAGCAGCTTATGGGTTAGCGGGACATACAATGAGCAGTTCTTC. Its translation is CASSLWVSGTYNEQFF.

This clonotype was detected many times. The V and J genes are TRBV27 and TRBJ2-7; either TRBD1 or TRBD2 may supply D (6 bases each). CDR3 length: 16 residues. Trimming removed 0 bases at V and 5 bases at J, with 17 bases between. The germline gives CDR1 MNHEY, CDR2 SMNVEV (reference sequence). This CDR3 reads CASSLSRGVPSDEQYF. DNA for the CDR3: TGTGCCAGCAGTTTATCTAGGGGGGTTCCAAGCGACGAGCAGTACTTC.

The CDR3 loop is CASSLDLETGGYTF. CDR3 DNA: TGTGCCAGCAGCTTAGATCTGGAAACGGGCGGCTACACCTTC. This rearrangement joins TRBV11-2 to TRBJ1-2; D gene uncertain. The germline V gene has CDR1 SGHAT and CDR2 FQNNGV. CDR3 length: 14 amino acids. Trimming pared 0 bases from V and 8 bases from J, leaving 13 bases between.

This clonotype has only a few counts. V usage is TRBV20-1 and J usage is TRBJ2-1; 7 bases are a match to TRBD1. V gave up 3 bases and J gave up 7 bases; unmatched junction bases: 6. The CDR3 runs 13 residues. Germline CDR1 DFQATT, CDR2 SNEGSKA (reference sequence). CDR3 sequence: CSARNRGNNEQFF. CDR3 bases: TGCAGTGCTAGGAACAGGGGTAATAATGAGCAGTTCTTC.

Many counts were recorded for this clonotype. The V gene is TRBV20-1, the J gene TRBJ1-5; D is possibly TRBD1 (6 bases). Germline CDR1 is DFQATT and CDR2 is SNEGSKA (reference sequence). CDR3 size: 13 residues. V lost 5 bases and J 7 bases, leaving 15 bases between the germline ends. The CDR3 reads CSASDRSGQPQHF. CDR3 nucleotides: TGCAGTGCTTCTGACAGGTCCGGGCAGCCCCAGCATTTT.

CDR3 coding DNA: TGCAGCGTCAGGGAGTTCGAGAGCTCCTACGAGCAGTACTTC. This codes for CSVREFESSYEQYF. The V gene is TRBV29-1, the J gene TRBJ2-7, with D perhaps TRBD1 or TRBD2 (5 bases each). Per the germline V gene, CDR1 is SQVTM and CDR2 is ANQGSEA. The CDR3 extends over 14 amino acids. The V and J ends lost 6 bases and 0 bases respectively, with 15 bases between them.

The V and J genes are TRBV6-2 or TRBV6-3 and TRBJ2-2; D is undetermined. CDR3 length: 14 amino acids. Trimming removed 2 bases from V and 4 bases from J, with 8 bases in between. Germline CDR1 MNHEY, CDR2 SVGEGT. CDR3: CASSYGVVTGELFF. The CDR3 DNA sequence: TGTGCCAGCAGTTACGGGGTGGTCACCGGGGAGCTGTTTTTT.